This is a list of T cell receptor beta chains from one sample in a study of T cell repertoires in cytomegalovirus infection. Via MiXCR, TCRdb re-called the reads, giving one row per CDR3 protein. The sample yields fewer than 700,000 distinct CDR3 sequences, approximately 24% seen once. Sequencing was carried out using CD8+ T cells from PBMCs. The receptor source for this set is a human donor in good health (CMV status not recorded). Some clones in this sample may be carry-over from other donors' samples. CDR3s include the opening cysteine and the closing phenylalanine or tryptophan. The order of the fields is D gene, V gene, J gene, clone size, CDR3 protein, CDR3 DNA. A D gene is named only where the DNA matches it firmly. Where a row states a size, it is once, few, many or the class of an expanded clone; other rows omit it.

>-|TRBV6-5|TRBJ2-2|few
CASSYSPIGELFF
TGTGCCAGCAGTTACTCTCCTATCGGGGAGCTGTTTTTT
>-|TRBV20-1|TRBJ1-2|-
CSALENYGYTF
TGCAGTGCCCTAGAAAACTATGGCTACACCTTC
>-|TRBV7-8|TRBJ2-3|-
CASSLAGFRVASSTDTQYF
TGTGCCAGCAGCTTAGCTGGGTTTCGGGTAGCGTCTAGCACAGATACGCAGTATTTT
>-|TRBV6-2/TRBV6-3|TRBJ2-2|many
CASRITGELFF
TGTGCCAGCAGGATCACCGGGGAGCTGTTTTTT
>-|TRBV27|TRBJ2-1|few
CASSFLGVPKYNEQFF
TGTGCCAGCAGTTTCCTGGGGGTACCGAAATACAATGAGCAGTTCTTC
>-|TRBV20-1|TRBJ2-1|-
CSARLVANYNEQFF
TGCAGTGCTAGATTGGTAGCGAATTACAATGAGCAGTTCTTC
>-|TRBV29-1|TRBJ1-2|few
CSVARDLTNYGYTF
TGCAGCGTTGCCCGGGACCTTACAAACTATGGCTACACCTTC
>-|TRBV7-4|TRBJ2-6|-
CASSLIPSGANVLTF
TGTGCCAGCAGCTTGATACCCTCTGGGGCCAACGTCCTGACTTTC
>-|TRBV13|TRBJ1-6|few
CASSLRGWSSYNSPLHF
TGTGCCAGCAGCTTGCGGGGGTGGAGCTCCTATAATTCACCCCTCCACTTT
>-|TRBV2|TRBJ2-7|-
CASNTAYEQYF
TGTGCCAGCAACACCGCCTACGAGCAGTACTTC
>TRBD2|TRBV14|TRBJ2-7|few
CASSQRGVYYEQYF
TGTGCCAGCAGCCAACGGGGGGTCTACTACGAGCAGTACTTC
>TRBD2|TRBV7-6|TRBJ2-1|many
CASSVGTSGYNEQFF
TGTGCCAGCAGCGTCGGGACTAGCGGCTACAATGAGCAGTTCTTC
>-|TRBV14|TRBJ2-3|few
CASSQVAGSTDTQYF
TGTGCCAGCAGCCAAGTTGCGGGGAGCACAGATACGCAGTATTTT
>TRBD2|TRBV6-1|TRBJ2-3|few
CAGGTSGLDTQYF
TGTGCCGGCGGGACTAGCGGGTTAGATACGCAGTATTTT
>-|TRBV5-5|TRBJ1-5|few
CASSLVQNQPQHF
TGTGCCAGCAGCTTGGTTCAGAATCAGCCCCAGCATTTT
>-|TRBV19|TRBJ2-1|few
CASSMVTNEQFF
TGTGCCAGTAGTATGGTTACGAATGAGCAGTTCTTC
>TRBD1|TRBV19|TRBJ2-5|-
CASSLVWDREETQYF
TGTGCCAGTTCTTTGGTGTGGGACAGGGAAGAGACCCAGTACTTC
>TRBD1|TRBV20-1|TRBJ1-4|-
CSARDWGTDYPTNEKLFF
TGCAGTGCTAGAGATTGGGGGACAGACTACCCAACTAATGAAAAACTGTTTTTT
>TRBD1|TRBV3-1|TRBJ2-5|-
CASSSFWIGGEETQYF
TGTGCCAGCAGCTCATTTTGGATAGGGGGCGAGGAGACCCAGTACTTC
>-|TRBV28|TRBJ2-1|-
CASTPGAGRNEQFF
TGTGCCAGCACACCCGGGGCGGGTAGAAATGAGCAGTTCTTC
>TRBD1|TRBV29-1|TRBJ1-2|few
CSVDGGTGEGYTF
TGCAGCGTTGATGGTGGGACAGGTGAAGGCTACACCTTC
>TRBD1|TRBV5-6|TRBJ1-5|-
CASSYGTGANQPQHF
TGTGCCAGCAGCTACGGGACAGGGGCCAATCAGCCCCAGCATTTT
>TRBD2|TRBV20-1|TRBJ2-3|few
CSARGRLAGVTDTQYF
TGCAGTGCTAGAGGCCGACTAGCGGGGGTCACAGATACGCAGTATTTT
>-|TRBV12-5|TRBJ2-1|few
CASGFWDYNEQFF
TGTGCTAGTGGTTTCTGGGACTACAATGAGCAGTTCTTC
>TRBD2|TRBV29-1|TRBJ2-3|-
CSVEDRGGGAGTQYF
TGCAGCGTTGAAGATCGGGGCGGGGGGGCCGGTACGCAGTATTTT
>-|TRBV4-2|TRBJ1-5|few
CASSQYETLSNQPQHF
TGTGCCAGCAGCCAATACGAGACACTTAGCAATCAGCCCCAGCATTTT
>TRBD1|TRBV29-1|TRBJ1-4|-
CSAGTENEKLFF
TGCAGCGCCGGGACAGAGAATGAAAAACTGTTTTTT
>TRBD1|TRBV2|TRBJ2-7|-
CASSEKGTGFVHEQYF
TGTGCCAGCAGTGAAAAAGGGACAGGGTTTGTTCACGAGCAGTACTTC
>-|TRBV5-4|TRBJ1-1|-
CASSLEPGVNTEAFF
TGTGCCAGCAGCTTGGAACCAGGGGTGAACACTGAAGCTTTCTTT
>-|TRBV7-9|TRBJ1-6|few
CASSAARSPLHF
TGTGCCAGCAGCGCCGCCCGCTCACCCCTCCACTTT
>-|TRBV7-3|TRBJ2-1|many
CASSFEPPTDLSSYNEQFF
TGTGCCAGCAGCTTCGAACCACCAACAGACCTGAGCTCCTACAATGAGCAGTTCTTC
>-|TRBV6-2/TRBV6-3|TRBJ1-1|once
CASSSSWATEAFF
TGTGCCAGCAGTTCATCTTGGGCCACTGAAGCTTTCTTT
>-|TRBV6-5|TRBJ1-1|few
CASSYSARVSYTNTEAFF
TGTGCCAGCAGTTACTCCGCCAGGGTGTCTTATACGAACACTGAAGCTTTCTTT
>TRBD1|TRBV19|TRBJ2-1|-
CASSRWTGGNEQFF
TGTGCCAGTAGTAGATGGACAGGGGGCAATGAGCAGTTCTTC
>-|TRBV7-8|TRBJ2-5|many
CASSLGEYQETQYF
TGTGCCAGCAGCTTAGGGGAGTACCAAGAGACCCAGTACTTC
>TRBD1|TRBV6-2/TRBV6-3|TRBJ2-3|many
CASSYFETGQAADTQYF
TGTGCCAGCAGTTATTTCGAAACTGGACAGGCGGCAGATACGCAGTATTTT
>-|TRBV7-9|TRBJ2-7|few
CASSSPEPEQYF
TGTGCCAGCAGCTCCCCCGAGCCCGAGCAGTACTTC
>-|TRBV7-9|TRBJ1-2|few
CASSSDGGNYGYTF
TGTGCCAGCAGCTCGGACGGGGGAAACTATGGCTACACCTTC
>-|TRBV18|TRBJ2-5|-
CASSPGRMTKETQYF
TGTGCCAGCTCACCAGGCCGCATGACCAAAGAGACCCAGTACTTC
>TRBD1|TRBV6-5|TRBJ2-1|-
CASSSGTDHNEQFF
TGTGCCAGCAGTTCGGGGACAGACCACAATGAGCAGTTCTTC
>-|TRBV23-1|TRBJ2-1|-
CASSQSGQGLWNEQFF
TGCGCCAGCAGTCAATCGGGGCAGGGGCTTTGGAATGAGCAGTTCTTC
>TRBD2|TRBV7-9|TRBJ2-3|-
CASSALAGLADTQYF
TGTGCCAGCAGCGCACTAGCGGGGCTAGCAGATACGCAGTATTTT
>-|TRBV12-3/TRBV12-4|TRBJ1-2|few
CASSLSNMGVGYTF
TGTGCCAGCAGTTTATCTAACATGGGGGTCGGCTACACCTTC
>-|TRBV7-6|TRBJ2-1|many
CASSFRLSSYNEQFF
TGTGCCAGCAGCTTCAGACTGAGCTCCTACAATGAGCAGTTCTTC
>-|TRBV29-1|TRBJ1-1|few
CSVRVNTEAFF
TGCAGCGTCCGGGTGAACACTGAAGCTTTCTTT
>TRBD2|TRBV20-1|TRBJ2-3|-
CSAFHSGGVSDTQYF
TGCAGTGCTTTTCATAGCGGGGGGGTTTCGGATACGCAGTATTTT
>-|TRBV6-5|TRBJ2-7|few
CASSPAGDEQYF
TGTGCCAGCAGCCCCGCGGGTGACGAGCAGTACTTC
>-|TRBV12-5|TRBJ1-1|few
CASGRDMLMNTEAFF
TGTGCTAGTGGGCGGGACATGCTCATGAACACTGAAGCTTTCTTT
>-|TRBV28|TRBJ2-4|-
CASRPTPGKNIQYF
TGTGCCAGCAGACCGACTCCAGGGAAAAACATTCAGTACTTC
>TRBD2|TRBV25-1|TRBJ2-1|few
CASSDPLAGAAYNEQFF
TGTGCCAGCAGTGACCCTCTAGCGGGGGCGGCCTACAATGAGCAGTTCTTC
>-|TRBV7-9|TRBJ2-1|few
CASSLLIQNEQFF
TGTGCCAGCAGTCTATTGATCCAAAATGAGCAGTTCTTC
>-|TRBV12-3/TRBV12-4|TRBJ1-4|few
CASRPTEGRDEKLFF
TGTGCCAGCAGGCCTACCGAGGGAAGGGATGAAAAACTGTTTTTT
>TRBD2|TRBV7-9|TRBJ2-1|-
CASSPRASGGYNEQFF
TGTGCCAGCAGCCCGCGAGCTAGCGGGGGCTACAATGAGCAGTTCTTC
>-|TRBV6-1|TRBJ2-2|few
CASSEYKGLNTGELFF
TGTGCCAGCAGTGAATATAAGGGATTGAACACCGGGGAGCTGTTTTTT
>-|TRBV4-1|TRBJ2-1|-
CASSQVGGGPYNEQFF
TGCGCCAGCAGCCAAGTTGGCGGGGGCCCATACAATGAGCAGTTCTTC
>-|TRBV15|TRBJ2-3|-
CATSRLGGSTDTQYF
TGTGCCACCAGCAGGTTAGGGGGTAGCACAGATACGCAGTATTTT
>-|TRBV5-6|TRBJ1-2|few
CASSLATQPSNYGYTF
TGTGCCAGCAGCTTGGCCACACAGCCTTCTAACTATGGCTACACCTTC
>TRBD1|TRBV2|TRBJ2-3|-
CASGIDRGETADTQYF
TGTGCCAGCGGCATTGACAGGGGTGAAACGGCAGATACGCAGTATTTT